The 27 T cell receptor beta chains given below trace back to one sample, sequenced in a study of identical twins listed by TCRdb under 2016. Libraries came from 5' RACE. Sequencing took place on an Illumina HiSeq 2000. TCRdb reran the public reads through fastp at Q25 and MiXCR, keeping productive beta chains. Each record represents a unique CDR3 protein, reported with the most common genes and DNA among its rows. The sample records roughly 1,500,000 distinct CDR3 sequences, less than 40% of which are singletons. The top ten clonotypes cover 0.25% to 0.3% of the sample. Sequencing input: cord blood. The receptors derive from a newborn girl in good health.

This clonotype has more than one count but fewer than ten. V usage is TRBV7-8 and J usage is TRBJ1-4, with unresolved D. Trimming cost V 0 bases and J 10 bases, with 9 bases left between them. CDR1 is SGHVS and CDR2 is FQNEAQ in the germline V gene. The CDR3 length is 13 residues. The CDR3: CASSLATTGKLFF. The CDR3 nucleotides are TGTGCCAGCAGCTTAGCGACCACTGGAAAACTGTTTTTT.

This clonotype came up once. This chain links TRBV20-1 with TRBJ2-3; a possible D gene is TRBD2 (6 bases). The ends were cut back, 1 base at V and 4 bases at J, with 15 bases in the middle. This CDR3 has 15 amino acids. Germline V lookup: CDR1 DFQATT, CDR2 SNEGSKA (reference sequence). CDR3: CSARGTIGTPDTQYF. The DNA for the CDR3 is TGCAGTGCTAGAGGGACTATCGGGACGCCAGATACGCAGTATTTT.

Many counts were recorded for this clonotype. The V call is TRBV12-3 or TRBV12-4, the J call TRBJ2-7, with TRBD1 identical over 9 bases. The CDR3 totals 14 residues. V gave up 6 bases and J gave up 6 bases; unmatched junction bases: 9. Here the CDR3 DNA reads TGTGCCAGCAGGTTGGGGGGACAGGGTGGCGAGCAGTACTTC. It is translated as CASRLGGQGGEQYF.

The chain couples TRBV7-9 to TRBJ2-1; 10 bases line up with TRBD2. The V gene end was trimmed by 7 bases and the J gene end by 8 bases; junction bases not matched to a gene: 14. Germline CDR1 SEHNR, CDR2 FQNEAQ (reference sequence). The CDR3 loop spans 16 amino acids. The CDR3 loop reads CASIKPSGRAIHEQFF. CDR3 nucleotides: TGTGCCAGCATCAAGCCCAGCGGGAGGGCTATCCATGAGCAGTTCTTC.

Only one count was recorded for this clonotype. The CDR3 loop is CASRGLRTGELFF. Here the CDR3 DNA reads TGTGCCAGCAGGGGACTGAGAACCGGGGAGCTGTTTTTT. This rearrangement joins TRBV25-1 to TRBJ2-2, with D perhaps TRBD2 (6 bases). V lost 6 bases to trimming and J lost 5 bases, with 10 bases between them. The length of the CDR3 is 13 residues. From germline, CDR1 is MGHDK and CDR2 SYGVNS.

V gene TRBV10-3 combines with J gene TRBJ1-1; 8 bases are a match to TRBD1. The ends lost 6 bases at V and 1 base at J; junction bases unmatched: 10. Looked up from germline, CDR1 is ENHRY and CDR2 is SYGVKD. The length of the CDR3 is 16 residues. The CDR3 here is CAIRGPDRGTNTEAFF. CDR3 nucleotides: TGTGCCATCAGGGGCCCCGACAGGGGTACGAACACTGAAGCTTTCTTT.

This clonotype was counted between two and nine times. This chain uses TRBV20-1 with TRBJ2-4; the D gene could be TRBD1 or TRBD2 (5 bases each). Gene TRBJ2-7 matches the end of the DNA better, so the J call may be wrong. CDR3 size: 15 residues. CDR1 is DFQATT, CDR2 SNEGSKA, per germline (reference sequence). The chain's CDR3 is CSARFLGASSYEQYF. The CDR3 region has the DNA TGCAGTGCTAGATTCCTCGGGGCGTCATCCTACGAGCAGTACTTC.

The rearrangement joins TRBV2 to TRBJ2-4; weak D call: TRBD1 (5 bases). The V gene's germline CDR1 is SNHLY and CDR2 FYNNEI. Trimming left V 8 bases short and J 9 bases short, with 11 bases between. CDR3 size: 11 residues. The DNA for the CDR3 is TGTGCCAGCTGCGACAGTCGCATTCAGTACTTC. Amino acid sequence: CASCDSRIQYF.

The genes are TRBV5-6 and TRBJ2-5; a possible D gene is TRBD1 (7 bases). Trimming pared 0 bases from V and 13 bases from J, leaving 28 bases between. In germline, CDR1 is SGHDT, CDR2 YYEEEE. The CDR3 runs to 17 residues. Here the CDR3 DNA reads TGTGCCAGCAGCTTGGAAGGGTCAGGGGGGCTCTACAATGAGCGGTACTTC. Encoded protein: CASSLEGSGGLYNERYF.

This clonotype turned up a few times. The chain's CDR3 is CASSISPTSGSSTDTQYF. The CDR3 coding sequence is TGTGCCAGCAGCATCAGTCCTACTAGCGGATCTAGCACAGATACGCAGTATTTT. The V call is TRBV9, the J call TRBJ2-3; 8 bases match TRBD2. Germline trimming cut 4 bases from V and 0 bases from J; bases unmatched to any gene: 13. The germline V gene encodes CDR1 SGDLS and CDR2 YYNGEE. CDR3 length: 18 amino acids.

This clonotype has just a few counts. The chain has TRBV20-1 and TRBJ1-1; no definite D call. This CDR3 is 12 amino acids long. V was shortened by 4 bases and J by 1 base, with 7 bases between the two germline ends. Germline V gene data show CDR1 as DFQATT and CDR2 as SNEGSKA (reference sequence). CDR3 in DNA: TGCAGTGCTACAGGTTCGAACACTGAAGCTTTCTTT. Its protein product is CSATGSNTEAFF.

With regard to this clonotype: The germline gene is not matched at one end of the junction; a read error may be the cause. This rearrangement joins TRBV5-1 to TRBJ1-1, with D unclear. The CDR3 extends over 13 amino acids. From germline, CDR1 is SGHRS and CDR2 YFSETQ. In DNA, the CDR3 is TGCGTCAGCGGAACCCACATGAACACTGAAGCTTTCTTT. It is translated as CVSGTHMNTEAFF.

The chain has TRBV29-1 and TRBJ2-7, with D perhaps matching TRBD1 (5 bases). This CDR3 region has 13 residues. Germline V lookup: CDR1 SQVTM, CDR2 ANQGSEA. Deletions cut 5 bases from V and 7 bases from J, with 18 bases between. CDR3 residues: CSVKQGSYNEQYF. CDR3 in DNA: TGCAGCGTTAAGCAGGGTTCCTACAATGAGCAGTACTTC.

The genes are TRBV7-9 and TRBJ1-2, with D maybe TRBD1 (6 bases). This CDR3 has 15 residues. Trimming left V 3 bases short and J 2 bases short, with 13 bases between. Germline CDR1 and CDR2: SEHNR and FQNEAQ (reference sequence). The CDR3 reads CASSLDGGINYGYTF. CDR3 nucleotides: TGTGCCAGCAGCTTGGACGGGGGCATAAACTATGGCTACACCTTC.

V and J are TRBV7-9 and TRBJ2-7, with D perhaps matching TRBD1 or TRBD2 (5 bases each). The CDR3 consists of 14 residues. The V end was cut by 5 bases, the J end by 3 bases, with 14 bases between. Per germline, CDR1 SEHNR and CDR2 FQNEAQ (reference sequence). The CDR3 here is CASSPRDGYYEQYF. CDR3 nucleotides: TGTGCCAGCAGCCCTAGGGACGGATACTACGAGCAGTACTTC.

The chain couples TRBV5-1 to TRBJ2-5, with 9 bases matching TRBD2. The CDR3 covers 16 residues. V gave up 0 bases and J gave up 11 bases; unmatched junction bases: 14. Per the germline V gene, CDR1 is SGHRS and CDR2 is YFSETQ. This CDR3 reads CASSLATSGFYNEQYF. DNA of the CDR3: TGCGCCAGCAGCTTGGCCACTAGCGGGTTCTACAATGAGCAGTACTTC.

The genes are TRBV6-1 and TRBJ2-4, with D maybe TRBD1 (6 bases). The J call may be faulty, since TRBJ2-7 better matches the DNA end. The germline gives CDR1 MNHNS, CDR2 SASEGT. The CDR3 loop spans 15 amino acids. The CDR3 coding sequence is TGTGCCAGCAGTGACACAGGGTCCCCTACCTACGAGCAGTACTTC. Translation: CASSDTGSPTYEQYF.

This clonotype was counted a few times. V is TRBV7-9 and J is TRBJ2-1; D gene ambiguous. V shed 1 base and J shed 2 bases, with 9 bases lying between them. CDR3 length equals 15 residues. Germline V CDR1 and CDR2: SEHNR, FQNEAQ (reference sequence). The CDR3 loop reads CASSLGARTYNEQFF. The CDR3, as DNA: TGTGCCAGCAGCTTAGGGGCTCGTACCTACAATGAGCAGTTCTTC.

Many counts were recorded for this clonotype. The V and J genes are TRBV12-3 or TRBV12-4 and TRBJ2-7; 9 bases are a match to TRBD2. With V trimmed by 6 bases and J by 4 bases, 7 bases remained unmatched. The CDR3 has 14 residues. CDR3 protein: CASSYSGSGYEQYF. DNA for the CDR3: TGTGCCAGCAGCTATAGCGGGAGTGGGTACGAGCAGTACTTC.

This clonotype was seen only a few times. The chain links TRBV20-1 to TRBJ2-3; D remains unclear. Between the trimmed V and J ends, which lost 6 bases and 4 bases, there was a span of 11 bases. CDR3 length: 12 amino acids. Looked up from germline, CDR1 is DFQATT and CDR2 is SNEGSKA (reference sequence). The CDR3 protein is CSAPGEADTQYF. Written as DNA, the CDR3 is TGCAGTGCCCCGGGTGAGGCAGATACGCAGTATTTT.

The rearrangement joins TRBV5-1 to TRBJ2-3, with 7 bases that match TRBD2. Germline V gene data show CDR1 as SGHRS and CDR2 as YFSETQ. Trimming took 2 bases from V and 4 from J; bases not matched to a gene: 16. CDR3 length: 18 residues. This CDR3 is CASSFRGGRSDVSDTQYF. CDR3 bases: TGCGCCAGCAGCTTTAGGGGCGGGAGATCTGATGTGTCAGATACGCAGTATTTT.

This clonotype came up many times. The chain uses TRBV9 and TRBJ2-1, with D uncertain. Trimming took off 4 bases at V and 6 bases at J, with 11 bases between the two ends. The CDR3 has 13 amino acids. The V gene's germline CDR1 is SGDLS and CDR2 YYNGEE. In DNA, the CDR3 is TGTGCCAGCAGCCCCGTCACTGGCAATGAGCAGTTCTTC. Translated, it gives CASSPVTGNEQFF.

The V gene is TRBV29-1, the J gene TRBJ2-1; D is ambiguous. Germline V gene data show CDR1 as SQVTM and CDR2 as ANQGSEA. The V gene lost 6 bases and the J gene lost 4 bases, with 7 bases spanning the gap. This CDR3 region has 11 residues. The CDR3 coding sequence is TGCAGCGTCCTCCGGTACAATGAGCAGTTCTTC. As protein: CSVLRYNEQFF.

The DNA of the CDR3 is TGTGCCAGCAGATTCGGACGGACTCTTTATGGCTACACCTTC. It yields the protein CASRFGRTLYGYTF. The chain links TRBV2 to TRBJ1-2, with no clear D. The V and J ends lost 6 bases and 5 bases respectively, with 16 bases between them. Germline-derived CDR1 and CDR2 are SNHLY and FYNNEI. This CDR3 has 14 amino acids.

In its sample, this clonotype was seen a few times. The chain joins TRBV16 to TRBJ1-1; D possibly corresponds to TRBD1 (6 bases). This CDR3 contains 14 residues. Germline lookup yields CDR1 KGHSY and CDR2 FQNENV. The V gene lost 5 bases and the J gene lost 1 base, with 11 bases spanning the gap. The CDR3 is CASSNRTANTEAFF. CDR3 in DNA: TGTGCCAGCAGCAACCGGACAGCGAACACTGAAGCTTTCTTT.

This chain connects TRBV5-1 to TRBJ1-1; D gene uncertain. Deletions cut 4 bases from V and 2 bases from J, with 9 bases between. CDR3 length: 13 residues. Per germline, CDR1 SGHRS and CDR2 YFSETQ. In DNA, the CDR3 is TGCGCCAGCAGCCCAGGCTTCAACACTGAAGCTTTCTTT. As protein: CASSPGFNTEAFF. Full variable domain (outside the CDR3, taken from reference TRBV5-1 and TRBJ1-1): KAGVTQTPRYLIKTRGQQVTLSCSPISGHRSVSWYQQTPGQGLQFLFEYFSETQRNKGNFPGRFSGRQFSNSRSEMNVSTLELGDSALYLCASSPGFNTEAFFGQGTRLTVV.

A few counts support this clonotype. This chain uses TRBV6-1 with TRBJ2-1, with 7 nucleotides matching TRBD1. The CDR3 extends over 12 amino acids. With V trimmed by 6 bases and J by 12 bases, 8 bases remained unmatched. Germline V gives CDR1 MNHNS, CDR2 SASEGT. The CDR3 loop reads CASSHLRQGQFF. CDR3 DNA: TGTGCCAGCAGCCACCTTCGACAGGGGCAGTTCTTC.